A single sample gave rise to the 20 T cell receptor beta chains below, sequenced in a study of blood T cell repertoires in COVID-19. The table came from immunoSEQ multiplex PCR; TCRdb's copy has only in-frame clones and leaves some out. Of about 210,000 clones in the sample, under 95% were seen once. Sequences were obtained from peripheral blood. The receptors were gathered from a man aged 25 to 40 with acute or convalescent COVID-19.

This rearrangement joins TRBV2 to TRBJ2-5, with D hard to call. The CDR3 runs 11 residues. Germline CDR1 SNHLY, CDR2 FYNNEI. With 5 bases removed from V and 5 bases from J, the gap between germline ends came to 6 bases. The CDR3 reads CASSYTETQYF. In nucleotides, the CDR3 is TGTGCCAGCAGTTACACGGAGACCCAGTACTTC.

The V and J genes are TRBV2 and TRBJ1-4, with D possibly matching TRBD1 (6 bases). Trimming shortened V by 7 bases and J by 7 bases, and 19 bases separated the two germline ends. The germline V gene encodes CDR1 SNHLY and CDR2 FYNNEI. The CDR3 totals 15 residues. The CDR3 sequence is CASNPRGGAVEKLFF. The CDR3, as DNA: TGTGCCAGCAATCCAAGAGGGGGGGCTGTTGAAAAACTGTTTTTT.

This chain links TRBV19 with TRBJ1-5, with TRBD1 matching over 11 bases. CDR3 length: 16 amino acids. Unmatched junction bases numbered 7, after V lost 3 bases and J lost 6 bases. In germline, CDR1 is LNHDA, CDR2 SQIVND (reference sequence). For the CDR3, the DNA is TGTGCCAGTAGTATCGGACAGGGGGCATCAGGTCAGCCCCAGCATTTT. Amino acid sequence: CASSIGQGASGQPQHF.

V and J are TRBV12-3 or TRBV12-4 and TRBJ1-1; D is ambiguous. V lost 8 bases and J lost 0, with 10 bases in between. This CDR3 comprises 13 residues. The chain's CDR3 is CASGRWLNTEAFF. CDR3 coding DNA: TGTGCCAGCGGCAGGTGGTTGAACACTGAAGCTTTCTTT.

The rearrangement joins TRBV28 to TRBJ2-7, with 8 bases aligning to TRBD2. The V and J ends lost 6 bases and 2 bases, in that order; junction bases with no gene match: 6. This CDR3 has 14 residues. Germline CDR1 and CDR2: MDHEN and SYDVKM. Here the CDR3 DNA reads TGTGCCAGCAGAGCGGGAGCCCCACCCTACGAGCAGTACTTC. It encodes CASRAGAPPYEQYF.

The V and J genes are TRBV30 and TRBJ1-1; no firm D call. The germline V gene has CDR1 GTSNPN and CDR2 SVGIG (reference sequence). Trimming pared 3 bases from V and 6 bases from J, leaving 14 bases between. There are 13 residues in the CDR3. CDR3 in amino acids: CAWSIGPRAEAFF. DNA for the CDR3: TGTGCCTGGAGCATAGGTCCGCGGGCTGAAGCTTTCTTT.

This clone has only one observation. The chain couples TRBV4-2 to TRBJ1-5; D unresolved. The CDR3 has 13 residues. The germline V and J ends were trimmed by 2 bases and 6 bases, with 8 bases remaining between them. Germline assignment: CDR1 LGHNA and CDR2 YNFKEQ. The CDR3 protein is CASSQLFGQPQHF. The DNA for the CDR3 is TGTGCCAGCAGCCAACTTTTCGGTCAGCCCCAGCATTTT.

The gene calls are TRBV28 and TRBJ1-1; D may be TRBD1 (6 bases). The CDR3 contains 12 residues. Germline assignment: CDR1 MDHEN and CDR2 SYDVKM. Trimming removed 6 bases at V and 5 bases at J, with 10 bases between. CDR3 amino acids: CASSLGQTEAFF. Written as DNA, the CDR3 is TGTGCCAGCAGCCTCGGACAGACTGAAGCTTTCTTT.

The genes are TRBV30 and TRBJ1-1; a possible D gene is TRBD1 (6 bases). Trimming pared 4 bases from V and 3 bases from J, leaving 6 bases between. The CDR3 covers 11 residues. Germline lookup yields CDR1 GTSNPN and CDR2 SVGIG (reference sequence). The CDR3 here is CAWNRDTEAFF. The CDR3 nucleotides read TGTGCCTGGAACAGGGACACTGAAGCTTTCTTT.

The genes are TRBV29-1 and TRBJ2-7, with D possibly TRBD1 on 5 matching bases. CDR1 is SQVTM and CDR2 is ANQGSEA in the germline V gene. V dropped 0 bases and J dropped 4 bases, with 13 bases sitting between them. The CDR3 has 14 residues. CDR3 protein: CSVEDRAGKYEQYF. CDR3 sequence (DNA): TGCAGCGTTGAAGATCGTGCAGGGAAATACGAGCAGTACTTC.

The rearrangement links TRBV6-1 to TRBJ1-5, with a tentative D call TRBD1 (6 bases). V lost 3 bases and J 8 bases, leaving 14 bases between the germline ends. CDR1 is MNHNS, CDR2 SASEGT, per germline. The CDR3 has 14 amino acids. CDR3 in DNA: TGTGCCAGCAGTGATCAACAGGGACCTAAGCCCCAGCATTTT. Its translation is CASSDQQGPKPQHF.

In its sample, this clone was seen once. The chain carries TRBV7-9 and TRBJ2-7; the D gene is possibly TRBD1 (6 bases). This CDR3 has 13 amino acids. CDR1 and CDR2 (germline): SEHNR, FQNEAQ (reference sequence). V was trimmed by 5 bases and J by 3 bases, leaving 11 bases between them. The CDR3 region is CASSDTGNYEQYF. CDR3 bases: TGTGCCAGCAGCGACACAGGGAACTACGAGCAGTACTTC.

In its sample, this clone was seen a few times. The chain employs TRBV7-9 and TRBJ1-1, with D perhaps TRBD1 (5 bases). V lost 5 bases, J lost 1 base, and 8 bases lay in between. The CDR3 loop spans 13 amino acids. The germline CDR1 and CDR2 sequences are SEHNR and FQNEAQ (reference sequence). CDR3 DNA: TGTGCCAGCAGCCACGGACAGAACACTGAAGCTTTCTTT. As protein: CASSHGQNTEAFF. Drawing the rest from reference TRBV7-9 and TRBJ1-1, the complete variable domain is DTGVSQNPRHKITKRGQNVTFRCDPISEHNRLYWYRQTLGQGPEFLTYFQNEAQLEKSRLLSDRFSAERPKGSFSTLEIQRTEQGDSAMYLCASSHGQNTEAFFGQGTRLTVV.

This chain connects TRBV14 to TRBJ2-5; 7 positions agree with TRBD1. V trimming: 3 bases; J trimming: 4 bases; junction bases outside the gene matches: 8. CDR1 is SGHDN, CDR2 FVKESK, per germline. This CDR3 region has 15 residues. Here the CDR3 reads CASSQTTGAPETQYF. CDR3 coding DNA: TGTGCCAGCAGCCAGACCACAGGGGCCCCAGAGACCCAGTACTTC.

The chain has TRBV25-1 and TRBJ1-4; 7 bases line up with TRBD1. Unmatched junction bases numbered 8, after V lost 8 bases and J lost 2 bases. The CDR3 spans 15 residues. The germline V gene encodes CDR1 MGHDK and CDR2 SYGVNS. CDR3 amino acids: CASGSPTGTNEKLFF. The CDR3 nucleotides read TGTGCCAGCGGGTCCCCGACAGGGACTAATGAAAAACTGTTTTTT.

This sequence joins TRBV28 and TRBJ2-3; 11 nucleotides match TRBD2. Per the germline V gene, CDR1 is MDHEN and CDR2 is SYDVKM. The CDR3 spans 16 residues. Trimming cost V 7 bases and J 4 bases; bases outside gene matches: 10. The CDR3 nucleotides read TGTGCCAGCACCTCCTTAGCGGGAGGGCACGCAGATACGCAGTATTTT. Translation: CASTSLAGGHADTQYF.

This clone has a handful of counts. As DNA, the CDR3 is TGTGCCAGCAGTGATTCGCGGGAGGCCTACAATGAGCAGTTCTTC. This translates into CASSDSREAYNEQFF. The V gene is TRBV6-4, the J gene TRBJ2-1; TRBD2 matches 8 bases. Losses at the gene ends were 3 bases for V and 2 bases for J; bases not matched to a gene: 3. The CDR3 extends over 15 amino acids. Germline V gene data show CDR1 as MRHNA and CDR2 as SNTAGT.

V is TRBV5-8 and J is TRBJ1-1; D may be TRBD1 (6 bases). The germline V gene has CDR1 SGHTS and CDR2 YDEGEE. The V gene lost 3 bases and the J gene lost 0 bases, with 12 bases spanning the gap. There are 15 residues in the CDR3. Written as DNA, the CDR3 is TGTGCCAGCAGCTCCTCGGGACACATGAACACTGAAGCTTTCTTT. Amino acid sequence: CASSSSGHMNTEAFF.

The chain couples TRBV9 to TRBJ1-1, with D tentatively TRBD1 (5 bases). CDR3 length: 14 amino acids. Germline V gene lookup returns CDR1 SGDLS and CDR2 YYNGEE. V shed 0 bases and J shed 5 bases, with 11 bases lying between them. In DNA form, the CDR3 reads TGTGCCAGCAGCGTAGAGGCGGGGGGGACTGAAGCTTTCTTT. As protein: CASSVEAGGTEAFF.

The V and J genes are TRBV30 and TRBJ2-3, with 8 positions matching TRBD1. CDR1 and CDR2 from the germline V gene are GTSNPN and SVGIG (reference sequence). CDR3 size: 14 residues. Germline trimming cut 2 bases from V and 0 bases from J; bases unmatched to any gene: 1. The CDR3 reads CAWSTGGSTDTQYF. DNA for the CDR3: TGTGCCTGGAGTACAGGGGGAAGCACAGATACGCAGTATTTT.